The rows below give T cell receptor beta chains drawn from one sample of a study of shared T cell receptors in the human thymus. The method was immunoSEQ multiplex PCR; TCRdb's version includes in-frame clones alone and lacks a portion of them. This table holds about 610,000 clones, over 75% found once. These same records also appear under a second study, on human thymus T cells.

Sequenced sample: thymocytes. All receptors come from a boy under three years old with a congenital heart defect. CDR3s include the opening cysteine and the closing phenylalanine or tryptophan. D genes are given only for firm matches. Expanded clones are given a class, and other clones once, few, many or no size at all.

V gene	J gene	clone size	D gene	CDR3 DNA	CDR3 protein
TRBV10-1	TRBJ2-7	NA	TRBD2	TGCGCCAGCAGTGGGGCTCCCGGACTAGGCGAGCAGTACTTC	CASSGAPGLGEQYF
TRBV11-2	TRBJ2-7	NA	NA	TGTGCCAGCAGCTTAGGAATGGGGAGAGATCGAGGCGACGAGCAGTACTTC	CASSLGMGRDRGDEQYF
TRBV4-2	TRBJ2-3	NA	TRBD1	TGTGCCAGCAGCCAGGACCTTCGACAGGGGAGCACAGATACGCAGTATTTT	CASSQDLRQGSTDTQYF
TRBV7-3	TRBJ2-3	once	TRBD2	TGTGCCAGCAGCTTACGCGGGAGGGGGATCAATACGCAGTATTTT	CASSLRGRGINTQYF
TRBV6-1	TRBJ1-2	NA	TRBD1	TGTGCCAGCAGTCCTAGGACAGGCAACTATGGCTACACCTTC	CASSPRTGNYGYTF
TRBV5-4	TRBJ2-7	NA	TRBD2	TGTGCCAGCAGCTTGGCACTAGCGGGAGGTTACGAGCAGTACTTC	CASSLALAGGYEQYF
TRBV10-3	TRBJ1-2	NA	NA	TGTGCCATCAGCCCCCATCTGGGAGCTAACTATGGCTACACCTTC	CAISPHLGANYGYTF
TRBV7-9	TRBJ2-1	NA	NA	TGTGCCAGCAGACAGAGTCCCAATGAGCAGTTCTTC	CASRQSPNEQFF
TRBV9	TRBJ2-5	NA	TRBD2	TGTGCCAGCACCCGGGAGGGCCAGGGAGAGACCCAGTACTTC	CASTREGQGETQYF
TRBV5-1	TRBJ2-7	NA	TRBD2	TGCGCCAGCAGAGGGGAGCGGGAGGGCCGAGGCGAGCAGTACTTC	CASRGEREGRGEQYF